This T cell receptor (beta chain) was sequenced during a study of cytomegalovirus exposure and HLA in healthy donors. Study-wide points: Three CMV-associated chains were confirmed in vitro to be specific for CMV antigens. Immune exposure information available was restricted to CMV serostatus. DRB1 had the most TCR associations and HLA-C the fewest, a later analysis found, with rates varying by HLA locus.

A note on this clone: Its target is unknown.

60 Vbeta and 13 Jbeta primers were used in PCR. The data were produced by immunoSEQ multiplex PCR, yet TCRdb's version contains in-frame clones alone and is incomplete. The top ten clones hold around 4.6% of a sample with about 130,000 clones, roughly 10% of them seen once. The germline V gene encodes CDR1 MDHEN and CDR2 SYDVKM. The CDR3 spans 19 residues. V shed 6 bases and J shed 0 bases, with 23 bases lying between them. Sequenced: PBMCs. V usage is TRBV28 and J usage is TRBJ2-2, with D maybe TRBD2 (6 bases). This receptor was taken from a woman aged 18-29 years in good health and CMV-seropositive. The CDR3 region has the DNA TGTGCCAGCAGCCCTCCACCCGGGGTAGCGGAGGCGAACACCGGGGAGCTGTTTTTT. This gives the protein CASSPPPGVAEANTGELFF.